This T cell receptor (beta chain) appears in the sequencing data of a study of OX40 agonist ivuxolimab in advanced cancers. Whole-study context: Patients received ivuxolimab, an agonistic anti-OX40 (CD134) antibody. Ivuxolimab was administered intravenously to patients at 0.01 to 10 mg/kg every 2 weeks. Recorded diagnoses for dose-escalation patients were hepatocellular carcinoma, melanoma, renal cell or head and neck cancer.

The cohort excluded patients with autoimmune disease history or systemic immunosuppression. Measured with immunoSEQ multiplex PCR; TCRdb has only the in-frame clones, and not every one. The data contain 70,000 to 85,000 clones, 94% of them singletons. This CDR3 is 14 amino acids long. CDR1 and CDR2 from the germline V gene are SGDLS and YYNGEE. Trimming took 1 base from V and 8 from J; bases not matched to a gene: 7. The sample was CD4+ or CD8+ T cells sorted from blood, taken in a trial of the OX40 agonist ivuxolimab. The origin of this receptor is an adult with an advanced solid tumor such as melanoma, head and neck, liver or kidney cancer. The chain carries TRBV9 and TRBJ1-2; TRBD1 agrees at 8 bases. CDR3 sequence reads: CASSVSQGAQGYTF. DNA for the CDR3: TGTGCCAGCAGCGTATCTCAGGGGGCGCAGGGCTACACCTTC.